In its sample, the clone carrying this TCR beta chain was seen a few times. Its matching antigen is unknown. A single base separates this from a much larger clone, so it may be a read error. No cell sorting was done before RNA was extracted from the tissue. Distant lung tissue was collected more than 3 cm away from the tumor edge. The record originates from a study of tumor and adjacent non-tumor tissue in lung cancer. Three rounds of nested PCR, following a modified ARM-PCR protocol, produced the TCRbeta library. TCRdb itself ran the multiplex PCR reads through MiXCR, one entry per CDR3 protein. The profile covers 100,000 or so distinct CDR3 sequences, with over 55% appearing a single time and roughly 19% taken by the ten largest. Germline CDR1 reads DFQATT; CDR2 reads SNEGSKA (reference sequence). Losses at the gene ends were 3 bases for V and 0 bases for J; bases not matched to a gene: 6. CDR3 length: 17 amino acids.

Study results and caveats: TCR diversity was significantly greater in tumor than normal lung tissue. Tumor repertoires had a smaller top 100 clone share than normal lung.

Sequencing was done on a sample of distant non-tumor lung tissue. The rearrangement links TRBV20-1 to TRBJ2-4, with 12 bases fitting TRBD1. The TCR was taken from a man aged 30-40 years with non-small cell lung cancer. The CDR3 DNA is TGCAGTGCTAGGAGGGACAGGGGGCTGATAGCCAAAAACATTCAGTACTTC. It specifies CSARRDRGLIAKNIQYF.